These 27 T cell receptor beta chains share one sample of origin, sequenced in a study of T cell responses to AZD1222 COVID-19 vaccine (dated by TCRdb to the early 2020s). Library preparation used the immunoSEQ multiplex PCR assay. TCRdb provides this immuneACCESS table in a form limited to in-frame rearrangements. Some clones are lacking; in checked studies, under half of them reflect an unresolved V gene, and why the rest are absent is not known. This sample has approximately 150,000 clones in its table, and 90% to 95% of those were observed once. 10% to 15% of the sample is held by the ten biggest clonotypes. Explained via the paper, the time point label denotes: sample from adult after SARS-CoV-2 infection, after symptom onset. This specimen consisted of peripheral blood, obtained after recovery from COVID-19. The receptors derive from an adult who had recovered from COVID-19.

This clone was detected many times. The V and J genes are TRBV6-4 and TRBJ2-3, with 10 bases that match TRBD1. CDR1 is MRHNA, CDR2 SNTAGT, per germline. V shed 2 bases and J 4 bases; nucleotides not matched to a gene: 0. This CDR3 has 14 amino acids. The CDR3 DNA reads TGTGCCAGCAGTGACGGGACAGGGGCAGATACGCAGTATTTT. Its translation is CASSDGTGADTQYF.

This sequence joins TRBV19 and TRBJ2-5; D is perhaps TRBD1 (7 bases). The length of the CDR3 is 16 residues. Germline V lookup: CDR1 LNHDA, CDR2 SQIVND (reference sequence). V lost 5 bases, J lost 4 bases, and 20 bases lay in between. The CDR3 protein is CASSFYSRGRLETQYF. CDR3 bases: TGTGCCAGTAGTTTTTACTCCAGGGGGAGGTTAGAGACCCAGTACTTC.

The chain has TRBV4-1 and TRBJ2-7; D is perhaps TRBD1 or TRBD2 (6 bases each). V lost 4 bases and J 1 base, leaving 17 bases between the germline ends. The germline gives CDR1 MGHRA, CDR2 YSYEKL. CDR3 length: 16 amino acids. The CDR3 is CASSPRGQTGSYEQYF. CDR3 in DNA: TGCGCCAGCAGCCCCCGGGGGCAGACGGGTTCCTACGAGCAGTACTTC.

The rearrangement uses TRBV27 and TRBJ1-1, with a tentative D call TRBD1 (5 bases). V was clipped by 4 bases and J by 1 base, with 13 bases between them. The CDR3 length is 15 residues. CDR1 MNHEY and CDR2 SMNVEV come from the germline V gene (reference sequence). The CDR3 region has the DNA TGTGCCAGCAGTTCACCCTCTAGGGGGAACACTGAAGCTTTCTTT. It specifies CASSSPSRGNTEAFF.

The chain combines TRBV7-9 with TRBJ2-5; TRBD2 agrees at 8 bases. The length of the CDR3 is 18 residues. Germline loops: CDR1 SEHNR, CDR2 FQNEAQ (reference sequence). Trimming cost V 6 bases and J 3 bases; bases outside gene matches: 18. Here the CDR3 reads CASSTTYPQAGVKETQYF. In DNA, the CDR3 is TGTGCCAGCAGTACAACTTATCCCCAAGCGGGAGTAAAAGAGACCCAGTACTTC.

The chain carries TRBV7-9 and TRBJ2-1, with D maybe TRBD1 (7 bases). Germline CDR1 and CDR2: SEHNR and FQNEAQ (reference sequence). Trimming removed 1 base at V and 8 bases at J, with 24 bases between. The CDR3 loop spans 18 amino acids. The CDR3 here is CASSLVGPTGRSRYEQFF. CDR3 DNA sequence: TGTGCCAGCAGCTTAGTGGGCCCGACAGGGAGGTCGAGGTATGAGCAGTTCTTC.

V is TRBV29-1 and J is TRBJ2-7, with D unclear. The CDR3 contains 12 residues. Per germline, CDR1 SQVTM and CDR2 ANQGSEA. Trimming cost V 4 bases and J 4 bases, with 11 bases left between them. The CDR3: CSVVYQTYEQYF. The CDR3 DNA sequence: TGCAGCGTTGTCTACCAAACTTACGAGCAGTACTTC.

This clone counts as medium-sized. This sequence joins TRBV7-9 and TRBJ2-7; 11 bases agree with TRBD2. Germline assignment: CDR1 SEHNR and CDR2 FQNEAQ (reference sequence). The CDR3 has 15 amino acids. The ends lost 2 bases at V and 6 bases at J; junction bases unmatched: 6. DNA of the CDR3: TGTGCCAGCAGCTTACGACTAGCGGGATATGGCGAGCAGTACTTC. Its translation is CASSLRLAGYGEQYF.

V and J are TRBV5-1 and TRBJ1-4, with D maybe TRBD1 (5 bases). Trimming stripped 0 bases from V and 6 bases from J, with 12 bases between. Germline assignment: CDR1 SGHRS and CDR2 YFSETQ. This CDR3 is 15 amino acids long. This CDR3 reads CASSLEPGIYEKLFF. The CDR3 bases are TGCGCCAGCAGCTTGGAGCCAGGGATTTATGAAAAACTGTTTTTT.

J is TRBJ2-2 and V is TRBV19; 10 nucleotides line up with TRBD1. The trim removed 5 bases at V and 2 bases at J, leaving 11 bases unmatched. Germline CDR1 LNHDA, CDR2 SQIVND (reference sequence). This CDR3 spans 18 amino acids. The CDR3 is CASSPRDRGISNTGELFF. As DNA, the CDR3 is TGTGCCAGTAGTCCCCGGGACAGGGGAATTTCTAACACCGGGGAGCTGTTTTTT.

V usage is TRBV28 and J usage is TRBJ2-3; tentatively, D is TRBD1 or TRBD2 (5 bases each). CDR1 is MDHEN and CDR2 is SYDVKM in the germline V gene. The CDR3 has 12 amino acids. Deletions cut 5 bases from V and 6 bases from J, with 9 bases between. CDR3 region: CASSPWGDTQYF. In DNA, the CDR3 is TGTGCCAGCAGTCCATGGGGGGATACGCAGTATTTT.

The chain links TRBV3-1 (or the pseudogene TRBV3-2) to TRBJ2-2; D call uncertain. The CDR3 covers 12 residues. The germline V gene encodes CDR1 LGHDT and CDR2 YNNKEL (reference sequence). Trimming cost V 3 bases and J 7 bases, with 6 bases left between them. The CDR3, as DNA: TGTGCCAGCAGCCATCATGACGGGGAGCTGTTTTTT. Translating it yields CASSHHDGELFF.

As DNA, the CDR3 is TGCGCCAGCAGCCAAGATCGGGTTGGGACCGGGGAGCTGTTTTTT. Protein sequence: CASSQDRVGTGELFF. The V call is TRBV4-1, the J call TRBJ2-2, with unresolved D. Trimming took off 0 bases at V and 5 bases at J, with 10 bases between the two ends. This CDR3 has 15 residues. Germline CDR1 MGHRA, CDR2 YSYEKL.

This chain uses TRBV11-2 with TRBJ1-1, with D unclear. Trimming pared 1 base from V and 4 bases from J, leaving 7 bases between. Per germline, CDR1 SGHAT and CDR2 FQNNGV. This CDR3 has 13 amino acids. CDR3 nucleotides: TGTGCCAGCAGCTTAGCAGCCAGCACTGAAGCTTTCTTT. Amino acid sequence: CASSLAASTEAFF. The entire variable domain, with the rest obtained from reference TRBV11-2 and TRBJ1-1, is as follows: EAGVAQSPRYKIIEKRQSVAFWCNPISGHATLYWYQQILGQGPKLLIQFQNNGVVDDSQLPKDRFSAERLKGVDSTLKIQPAKLEDSAVYLCASSLAASTEAFFGQGTRLTVV.

The chain joins TRBV5-1 to TRBJ1-2, with 10 positions matching TRBD1. The CDR3 is 18 residues long. With V trimmed by 4 bases and J by 5 bases, 17 bases remained unmatched. Germline V gives CDR1 SGHRS, CDR2 YFSETQ. In DNA form, the CDR3 reads TGCGCCAGCAGCGTTCGTTTTACCGGGACAGGGGAGGGGTATGGCTACACCTTC. This gives the protein CASSVRFTGTGEGYGYTF.

This chain joins TRBV7-8 and TRBJ1-6; D remains ambiguous. V lost 1 base and J 10 bases, leaving 11 bases between the germline ends. This CDR3 has 14 amino acids. CDR1 SGHVS and CDR2 FQNEAQ come from the germline V gene. CDR3 loop: CASSLDKGGSPLHF. The CDR3 nucleotides read TGTGCCAGCAGCTTAGACAAGGGTGGCTCACCCCTCCACTTT.

J is TRBJ2-6 and V is TRBV27; TRBD2 might be the D (6 bases). Per germline, CDR1 MNHEY and CDR2 SMNVEV (reference sequence). Deletions cut 7 bases from V and 4 bases from J, with 14 bases between. The CDR3 is 15 residues long. The CDR3 DNA reads TGTGCCAGCATGGCGAGGGAGGCAGGGGCCAACGTCCTGACTTTC. Translation: CASMAREAGANVLTF.

The rearrangement joins TRBV27 to TRBJ2-5, with a tentative D call TRBD2 (5 bases). This CDR3 has 14 residues. Germline CDR1 MNHEY, CDR2 SMNVEV (reference sequence). V was trimmed by 8 bases and J by 5 bases, leaving 18 bases between them. For the CDR3, the DNA is TGTGCCAGCCGCCGGGGAGTCGTCGGGGAGACCCAGTACTTC. This codes for CASRRGVVGETQYF.

The genes are TRBV14 and TRBJ1-1; D unresolved. The CDR3 runs to 13 residues. CDR1 SGHDN and CDR2 FVKESK come from the germline V gene. Trimming removed 0 bases from V and 2 bases from J, with 4 bases in between. As DNA, the CDR3 is TGTGCCAGCAGCCAAGAGGAAAACACTGAAGCTTTCTTT. Residues: CASSQEENTEAFF.

This clone was counted a few times. The V gene is TRBV25-1, the J gene TRBJ2-2; TRBD2 matches at 8 bases. The junction had 3 bases not matched to a gene; V was cut back by 1 base and J by 5 bases. This CDR3 comprises 15 residues. In germline, CDR1 is MGHDK, CDR2 SYGVNS. The CDR3, as DNA: TGTGCCAGCAGTGAATTTCAGCGGGAGACCGGGGAGCTGTTTTTT. It yields the protein CASSEFQRETGELFF. The full variable domain, with the rest looked up from reference TRBV25-1 and TRBJ2-2, is EADIYQTPRYLVIGTGKKITLECSQTMGHDKMYWYQQDPGMELHLIHYSYGVNSTEKGDLSSESTVSRIRTEHFPLTLESARPSHTSQYLCASSEFQRETGELFFGEGSRLTVL.

The rearrangement links TRBV3-1 (or the pseudogene TRBV3-2) to TRBJ1-1; D is unclear. V was shortened by 2 bases and J by 2 bases, with 9 bases between the two germline ends. This CDR3 has 14 residues. CDR1 and CDR2 (germline): LGHDT, YNNKEL (reference sequence). For the CDR3, the DNA is TGTGCCAGCAGCCAAAGCGGCCAAAACACTGAAGCTTTCTTT. Translating gives CASSQSGQNTEAFF.

This sequence joins TRBV9 and TRBJ1-5; no definite D call. Germline CDR1 reads SGDLS; CDR2 reads YYNGEE. The CDR3 has 16 amino acids. V dropped 0 bases and J dropped 7 bases, with 17 bases sitting between them. The CDR3 loop is CASSVATRAGEQPQHF. CDR3 DNA sequence: TGTGCCAGCAGCGTAGCTACGCGTGCGGGAGAGCAGCCCCAGCATTTT.

This clone was counted a few times. The V and J genes are TRBV28 and TRBJ1-1; D is possibly TRBD1 (5 bases). Germline values: CDR1 MDHEN, CDR2 SYDVKM. The CDR3 contains 13 residues. V was shortened by 2 bases and J by 9 bases, with 13 bases between the two germline ends. As DNA, the CDR3 is TGTGCCAGCAGTTTAACCAGGGTTTCGAAAGCTTTCTTT. Translation gives CASSLTRVSKAFF. Complete variable domain (other parts from reference TRBV28 and TRBJ1-1): DVKVTQSSRYLVKRTGEKVFLECVQDMDHENMFWYRQDPGLGLRLIYFSYDVKMKEKGDIPEGYSVSREKKERFSLILESASTNQTSMYLCASSLTRVSKAFFGQGTRLTVV.

The genes are TRBV28 and TRBJ2-3, with TRBD1 as a possible D gene (5 bases). Trimming removed 5 bases from V and 6 bases from J, with 9 bases in between. This CDR3 spans 12 amino acids. Looked up from germline, CDR1 is MDHEN and CDR2 is SYDVKM. CDR3 protein: CASSPGQDTQYF. CDR3 sequence (DNA): TGTGCCAGCAGTCCAGGGCAGGATACGCAGTATTTT.

The chain employs TRBV12-3 or TRBV12-4 and TRBJ1-2; the D gene is possibly TRBD1 (5 bases). Trimming stripped 4 bases from V and 8 bases from J, with 11 bases between. This CDR3 is built from 12 residues. As DNA, the CDR3 is TGTGCCAGCAGTTCCGGGACGGTAGGCTACACCTTC. Encoded protein: CASSSGTVGYTF.

This chain joins TRBV5-1 and TRBJ1-5; 8 bases map to TRBD1. Germline V gene data show CDR1 as SGHRS and CDR2 as YFSETQ. With V trimmed by 0 bases and J by 7 bases, 6 bases remained unmatched. The CDR3 length is 15 residues. The CDR3 DNA follows: TGCGCCAGCAGCTTGGACGGACAGGGCCAACAGCCCCAGCATTTT. This encodes CASSLDGQGQQPQHF.

The chain has TRBV5-1 and TRBJ2-7; D gene ambiguous. Trimming removed 0 bases at V and 3 bases at J, with 10 bases between. CDR1 SGHRS and CDR2 YFSETQ come from the germline V gene. The CDR3 extends over 14 amino acids. The CDR3: CASSLDSFYYEQYF. The CDR3 DNA follows: TGCGCCAGCAGCTTGGACAGTTTCTACTACGAGCAGTACTTC.